Below, one T cell receptor (beta chain) is given with its context. Its target antigen remains unknown. No qualities accompany the bases; no much larger clone lies one base away. In the ophthalmopathy patients, disease was moderately to severely active, with a Clinical Activity Score of 3 or more, a NOSPECS grade of 4 or more, and a duration of less than 3 months. Patients with uncontrolled infections, other autoimmune diseases, pregnancy or lactation were excluded. Diagnoses relied on clinical symptoms, serum thyroxine and TRAb, thyroid ultrasound and orbital computed tomography. Ficoll-Paque density gradient centrifugation was used to isolate PBMCs from 8.5 to 10 ml of fresh peripheral blood. Total RNA was extracted using Trizol reagent, and RNA quality was assessed on an Agilent 2100 Bioanalyzer. This specimen comes from a study of T cells in Graves' hyperthyroidism and ophthalmopathy (dated 2019 in TCRdb). Context from the whole study: Peripheral blood samples were taken at the time of initial diagnosis, prior to any treatment. A discovery cohort of roughly 100 patients, fewer than 50 with Graves' ophthalmopathy and about 60 with stable Graves' hyperthyroidism, was used to find distinguishing TCR V-J signatures. An independent validation cohort of some 18 hyperthyroidism patients and 17 patients who later progressed to ophthalmopathy tested prospective prediction of ophthalmopathy. The roughly 99 discovery patients were divided at random into training and test sets in a 7:3 ratio. In more than 5 Graves' hyperthyroidism patients, the study also compared T-cell repertoires from thyroid tissue with T-cell repertoires from blood. Once sampling was done, hyperthyroidism patients were given methimazole at a starting dose of 30 mg daily, whereas ophthalmopathy patients were given high-dose intravenous methylprednisolone. The paper describes TCR Vbeta CDR3 sequencing of 140 or so peripheral blood samples, made up of fewer than 50 ophthalmopathy patients, roughly 75 hyperthyroidism patients and around 17 progressor patients.

Amplification of TCR beta CDR3 regions was carried out from RNA transcripts. The first round of RT-PCR for the TCR CDR3 was performed with the HTBI primer set and the Qiagen OneStep RT-PCR kit. Libraries were constructed in a second round of multiplex PCR, after which size selection and purification were performed. Sequencing of the libraries was done on an Illumina HiSeq2000 using paired-end 100 bp reads. The paper's data handling went like this. SOAPnuke was used to process the raw data, throwing out any read that contained adapters or uncalled bases, had a mean Phred below 15, or lacked an exact constant-primer or identifier match. High-quality paired reads were merged with COPE v1.2.5, and unique nucleotide sequences were defined as clonotypes. MiTCR v1.1 was used to align the clonotypes against IMGT TRBV, TRBD and TRBJ reference segments. The analysis included only V-J combinations with a frequency above 0.0001, which together covered 99% to 99.2% of the repertoires. A TCS score was defined as the ratio of F50 (clonal expansion) to E x V (chaos), with BLOSUM62-based TCRdist applied between CDR3 peptides within each V-J. Welch's t-statistics and random forest reduced 500 to 650 V-J features to roughly 13, which were used in a naive Bayes classifier (R e1071). Using fastp at Q25 and MiXCR, TCRdb reprocessed the public reads and kept productive beta chains. Rows are unified per CDR3 protein, each entry keeping the most common DNA and genes. The V and J calls reflect TCRdb's pipeline rather than the authors' work. This sample is represented by under 400,000 distinct CDR3 sequences; roughly 18% of them were singletons. The ten largest clonotypes hold about 14% of the sample.

Overall results and qualifications from the work: Ophthalmopathy was separated from stable hyperthyroidism by a 13 V-J signature model, with approximately 89% sensitivity and about 81% specificity obtained in cross-validation and 80%/75% obtained in testing. Blood samples also contained most of the expanded thyroid clonotypes (frequency above 0.001), which suggests that blood repertoires may reflect thyroid immune responses. During validation, the model predicted progression to ophthalmopathy a median of about 6.5 months ahead of onset, with almost 71% sensitivity and more than 72% specificity. Sample size was not statistically predetermined, and blinding of investigators to group allocation was not performed.

Trimming removed 6 bases from V and 4 bases from J, leaving 20 bases between the germline ends. The CDR3 starts with the cysteine, ends with the phenylalanine, and has 16 residues. Only the CDR3 part of the read is kept: 48 bases, read in frame from the first base. Sequencing input: blood. Recombination connected TRBV12-3 or TRBV12-4 to TRBJ2-3; the D gene identity is not certain. The clonotype originates from a woman aged 40-49 years with Graves' ophthalmopathy. The nucleotide sequence reads as follows: TGTGCCAGCAGCCGCCGGGTAGCTGGTGGATCAGATACGCAGTATTTT. The translation is CASSRRVAGGSDTQYF.